This passage covers 30 T cell receptor beta chains from one sample sequenced in a study of T cell responses to AZD1222 COVID-19 vaccine. Repertoires were generated with immunoSEQ multiplex PCR, while TCRdb's copy carries only in-frame clones and drops some. The table lists some 130,000 clones, 84% of them singletons. The sequences come from peripheral blood, collected on day 0 of AZD1222 vaccination. These TCRs come from an adult in good health.

The chain couples TRBV5-1 to TRBJ1-5; weak D call: TRBD1 (6 bases). Germline CDR1 is SGHRS and CDR2 is YFSETQ. This CDR3 has 16 amino acids. Deletions cut 0 bases from V and 0 bases from J, with 10 bases between. The CDR3 nucleotides are TGCGCCAGCAGCTTGGAAGGGGGAAGTAGCAATCAGCCCCAGCATTTT. Protein: CASSLEGGSSNQPQHF.

For this clone: Germline is not matched at one junction end, which may reflect a read error. The gene calls are TRBV15 and TRBJ2-3; possibly TRBD1 for D (8 bases). This CDR3 has 11 amino acids. Germline V gene data show CDR1 as LNHNV and CDR2 as YYDKDF (reference sequence). The CDR3 here is CATSQDREGQF. The CDR3 DNA is TGTGCCACCAGCCAGGACAGGGAGGGGCAGTTT.

The V gene is TRBV7-2, the J gene TRBJ1-1; the match to TRBD1 covers 8 bases. Trimming at V came to 4 bases and at J to 7 bases, leaving 8 bases not matched to a gene. The CDR3 sequence is 14 residues long. The germline V gene encodes CDR1 SGHTA and CDR2 FQGNSA. The CDR3 nucleotides read TGTGCCAGCAGCTCGACAACAGGGGGAAGTGAAGCTTTCTTT. It encodes CASSSTTGGSEAFF.

The chain employs TRBV19 and TRBJ1-2; TRBD1 is a possible D gene (6 bases). The CDR3 runs 16 residues. V lost 3 bases to trimming and J lost 8 bases, with 22 bases between them. Germline values: CDR1 LNHDA, CDR2 SQIVND (reference sequence). CDR3 coding DNA: TGTGCCAGTAGTATTTTTTTCGGGGGCCGGAGTGGAGGCTACACCTTC. Its protein product is CASSIFFGGRSGGYTF.

The chain employs TRBV29-1 and TRBJ2-3, with a tentative D call TRBD2 (7 bases). The V gene lost 4 bases and the J gene lost 2 bases, with 16 bases spanning the gap. CDR1 SQVTM and CDR2 ANQGSEA come from the germline V gene. The CDR3 spans 15 residues. In DNA, the CDR3 is TGCAGCGTTGGGGGGGCTAGCGGATTCACAGATACGCAGTATTTT. It specifies CSVGGASGFTDTQYF.

The chain uses TRBV18 and TRBJ1-5; possible D gene TRBD1, 6 bases. Germline V lookup: CDR1 KGHSH, CDR2 LQKENI. V was shortened by 3 bases and J by 8 bases, with 14 bases between the two germline ends. CDR3 size: 14 residues. The CDR3 DNA sequence: TGTGCCAGCTCACCTCAGGGGCCAGGGGAGCCCCAGCATTTT. Amino acid sequence: CASSPQGPGEPQHF.

V usage is TRBV9 and J usage is TRBJ1-2, with 7 bases lining up with TRBD1. Trimming cost V 4 bases and J 1 base; bases outside gene matches: 13. CDR1 is SGDLS and CDR2 is YYNGEE in the germline V gene. The CDR3 spans 17 residues. CDR3 in DNA: TGTGCCAGCAGCACCGGGACAGTCAAGGGCTATAACTATGGCTACACCTTC. Translation: CASSTGTVKGYNYGYTF.

The V and J genes are TRBV30 and TRBJ1-5; D is unresolved. Looked up from germline, CDR1 is GTSNPN and CDR2 is SVGIG (reference sequence). Trimming stripped 0 bases from V and 4 bases from J, with 13 bases between. The CDR3 contains 15 residues. The CDR3 protein is CAWSVPGLRNQPQHF. CDR3 sequence (DNA): TGTGCCTGGAGTGTCCCAGGTCTCAGGAATCAGCCCCAGCATTTT. Full variable domain (outside the CDR3, taken from reference TRBV30 and TRBJ1-5): SQTIHQWPATLVQPVGSPLSLECTVEGTSNPNLYWYRQAAGRGLQLLFYSVGIGQISSEVPQNLSASRPQDRQFILSSKKLLLSDSGFYLCAWSVPGLRNQPQHFGDGTRLSIL.

A single count supports this clone. The gene calls are TRBV4-2 and TRBJ1-2; D perhaps matches TRBD1 (5 bases). This CDR3 is 16 amino acids long. The ends were cut back, 0 bases at V and 3 bases at J, with 14 bases in the middle. Germline assignment: CDR1 LGHNA and CDR2 YNFKEQ. The CDR3 DNA reads as TGTGCCAGCAGCCAAGATGGGTCAGGGAGGGACTATGGCTACACCTTC. It yields the protein CASSQDGSGRDYGYTF.

This clone is a singleton in its sample. The V and J genes are TRBV2 and TRBJ1-2, with no clear D. Between the trimmed V and J ends, which lost 6 bases and 5 bases, there was a span of 16 bases. In germline, CDR1 is SNHLY, CDR2 FYNNEI. This CDR3 is built from 14 residues. CDR3 sequence reads: CASRGGSVAYGYTF. In nucleotides, the CDR3 is TGTGCCAGCAGAGGTGGCAGCGTTGCTTATGGCTACACCTTC.

This clone was counted a single time. The chain has TRBV7-9 and TRBJ2-7; D gene ambiguous. Germline V CDR1 and CDR2: SEHNR, FQNEAQ (reference sequence). V was shortened by 1 base and J by 3 bases, with 10 bases between the two germline ends. There are 14 residues in the CDR3. CDR3: CASSLEPGIYEQYF. In DNA, the CDR3 is TGTGCCAGCAGCTTAGAACCAGGCATCTACGAGCAGTACTTC.

CDR3 in amino acids: CASSQEGTGIEAFF. The CDR3 DNA follows: TGTGCCAGCAGCCAAGAGGGGACAGGCATTGAAGCTTTCTTT. The V call is TRBV14, the J call TRBJ1-1, with 8 bases lining up with TRBD1. The length of the CDR3 is 14 residues. CDR1 is SGHDN and CDR2 is FVKESK in the germline V gene. V dropped 0 bases and J dropped 7; count of bases not matched to a gene: 4.

The chain recombines TRBV5-4 with TRBJ2-7; 12 bases are a match to TRBD2. Germline V gene sequence: CDR1 SGHNT, CDR2 YYREEE (reference sequence). The CDR3 is 16 residues long. With V trimmed by 4 bases and J by 2 bases, 7 bases remained unmatched. The CDR3 DNA is TGTGCCAGCAGCCCTAGCGGGGGGGCTTTTACCTACGAGCAGTACTTC. Residues: CASSPSGGAFTYEQYF.

V gene TRBV3-1 (or the pseudogene TRBV3-2) combines with J gene TRBJ1-5; D is uncertain. Germline V lookup: CDR1 LGHDT, CDR2 YNNKEL (reference sequence). V was cut by 1 base and J by 4 bases, with 11 bases left in between. The CDR3 spans 15 residues. CDR3 bases: TGTGCCAGCAGCCAAGGGCCCTCGGGAAATCAGCCCCAGCATTTT. Protein product: CASSQGPSGNQPQHF.

CDR3 amino acids: CASRPGQGAPYEQYF. The CDR3 region has the DNA TGTGCCAGCAGGCCGGGACAGGGGGCTCCCTACGAGCAGTACTTC. The chain uses TRBV28 and TRBJ2-7, with 12 bases fitting TRBD1. The ends lost 6 bases at V and 2 bases at J; junction bases unmatched: 5. The CDR3 runs to 15 residues. Germline CDR1 MDHEN, CDR2 SYDVKM.

This chain uses TRBV3-1 (or the pseudogene TRBV3-2) with TRBJ2-2; D ambiguous. Trimming shortened V by 5 bases and J by 3 bases, and 13 bases separated the two germline ends. This CDR3 is built from 15 residues. CDR1 and CDR2 from the germline V gene are LGHDT and YNNKEL (reference sequence). Written as DNA, the CDR3 is TGTGCCAGCAGCTCCCCCGACGGTTACACCGGGGAGCTGTTTTTT. It yields the protein CASSSPDGYTGELFF.

This clone was observed a handful of times. The chain uses TRBV28 and TRBJ1-4; D uncertain. Trimming cost V 7 bases and J 5 bases, with 8 bases left between them. Germline CDR1 is MDHEN and CDR2 is SYDVKM. CDR3 length: 12 residues. The CDR3 coding sequence is TGTGCCAGCAACGATTACAATGAAAAACTGTTTTTT. Its protein product is CASNDYNEKLFF.

This CDR3 reads CASSYSMGASNGYTF. CDR3 DNA: TGTGCCAGCAGTTACTCGATGGGGGCCTCGAACGGCTACACCTTC. The V gene is TRBV6-2 or TRBV6-3, the J gene TRBJ1-2; perhaps TRBD1 as D (6 bases). The CDR3 is 15 amino acids. V was pared by 0 bases and J by 8 bases, with 16 bases between. Germline V gene sequence: CDR1 MNHEY, CDR2 SVGEGT.

The chain recombines TRBV19 with TRBJ1-4; D may be TRBD1 (6 bases). Trimming shortened V by 1 base and J by 11 bases, and 11 bases separated the two germline ends. Per the germline V gene, CDR1 is LNHDA and CDR2 is SQIVND (reference sequence). This CDR3 is built from 13 residues. In DNA form, the CDR3 reads TGTGCCAGTAGTATAGGGACAGCCGCTAAACTGTTTTTT. Translated: CASSIGTAAKLFF.

This clone has more than one count but fewer than ten. The rearrangement joins TRBV30 to TRBJ2-2, with D perhaps TRBD1 (6 bases). Trimming pared 5 bases from V and 0 bases from J, leaving 7 bases between. This CDR3 is built from 13 residues. CDR1 and CDR2 (germline): GTSNPN, SVGIG (reference sequence). The CDR3 loop reads CAWGTSNTGELFF. For the CDR3, the DNA is TGTGCCTGGGGGACATCGAACACCGGGGAGCTGTTTTTT.

This clone has a handful of counts. The CDR3 sequence: CASSPKGGYGYTF. The CDR3 DNA is TGTGCCAGCAGCCCTAAGGGAGGCTATGGCTACACCTTC. The J gene is TRBJ1-2, the V gene TRBV12-3 or TRBV12-4; D unresolved. This CDR3 is 13 amino acids long. The germline V and J ends were trimmed by 6 bases and 4 bases, with 12 bases remaining between them.

V gene TRBV7-2 combines with J gene TRBJ1-3, with a tentative D call TRBD1 (5 bases). Germline loops: CDR1 SGHTA, CDR2 FQGNSA. The CDR3 has 19 residues. V gave up 0 bases and J gave up 1 base, with 19 bases separating them. The CDR3 nucleotides are TGTGCCAGCAGCTTAGCGCTGAGGAGAGGACAACCGTCTGGAAACACCATATATTTT. Protein product: CASSLALRRGQPSGNTIYF.

The V and J genes are TRBV5-6 and TRBJ2-5; 7 nucleotides align to TRBD1. Germline V CDR1 and CDR2: SGHDT, YYEEEE. V lost 4 bases to trimming and J lost 0 bases; unmatched junction nucleotides: 12. The CDR3 totals 17 residues. As DNA, the CDR3 is TGTGCCAGCAGCCCATCCCAGGGACAGATGTACCAAGAGACCCAGTACTTC. Residues: CASSPSQGQMYQETQYF.

The genes are TRBV30 and TRBJ2-3; D tentatively fits TRBD1 or TRBD2 (5 bases each). Germline loops: CDR1 GTSNPN, CDR2 SVGIG (reference sequence). Trimming left V 4 bases short and J 2 bases short, with 13 bases between. This CDR3 is built from 14 residues. CDR3: CAWNFGDPTDTQYF. CDR3 nucleotide sequence: TGTGCCTGGAATTTTGGGGACCCCACAGATACGCAGTATTTT. Together with reference TRBV30 and TRBJ2-3, the CDR3 gives the full variable domain: SQTIHQWPATLVQPVGSPLSLECTVEGTSNPNLYWYRQAAGRGLQLLFYSVGIGQISSEVPQNLSASRPQDRQFILSSKKLLLSDSGFYLCAWNFGDPTDTQYFGPGTRLTVL.

This clone was observed a single time. DNA for the CDR3: TGTGCCAGCAGGCTCGAGTTAGGTCAGCCCCAGCATTTT. Its protein is CASRLELGQPQHF. V gene TRBV28 combines with J gene TRBJ1-5; no definite D call. V was clipped by 6 bases and J by 6 bases, with 12 bases between them. The CDR3 contains 13 residues. The germline V gene encodes CDR1 MDHEN and CDR2 SYDVKM.

This sequence joins TRBV5-4 and TRBJ2-1; possible D gene TRBD2, 6 bases. This CDR3 is 15 amino acids long. Trimming shortened V by 9 bases and J by 0 bases, and 16 bases separated the two germline ends. Germline V gene data show CDR1 as SGHNT and CDR2 as YYREEE (reference sequence). CDR3: CATRRGLPSYNEQFF. In nucleotides, the CDR3 is TGTGCCACCCGGAGGGGCCTCCCCTCCTACAATGAGCAGTTCTTC. The entire variable domain, with the rest obtained from reference TRBV5-4 and TRBJ2-1, is as follows: ETGVTQSPTHLIKTRGQQVTLRCSSQSGHNTVSWYQQALGQGPQFIFQYYREEENGRGNFPPRFSGLQFPNYSSELNVNALELDDSALYLCATRRGLPSYNEQFFGPGTRLTVL.

This chain joins TRBV7-9 and TRBJ1-3; 9 bases line up with TRBD1. This CDR3 is built from 18 residues. J gave up 2 bases and V 4 bases, and 12 bases lay outside the gene matches. Germline CDR1 is SEHNR and CDR2 is FQNEAQ (reference sequence). The CDR3 nucleotides read TGTGCCAGCAGCTCGAGGTGGACAGGGGATGTCGCTGGAAACACCATATATTTT. Translating gives CASSSRWTGDVAGNTIYF.

V gene TRBV6-1 combines with J gene TRBJ1-2, with TRBD1 as a possible D gene (5 bases). Germline values: CDR1 MNHNS, CDR2 SASEGT. The CDR3 spans 16 residues. V was cut by 2 bases and J by 4 bases, with 17 bases left in between. CDR3 in amino acids: CASSENQGLTGYGYTF. In nucleotides, the CDR3 is TGTGCCAGCAGTGAAAATCAGGGCTTAACCGGCTATGGCTACACCTTC.

CDR3 in DNA: TGTGCCAGCAGTTTAAGGGGGTCGGTTCAGCCCCAGCATTTT. The encoded protein is CASSLRGSVQPQHF. The chain has TRBV28 and TRBJ1-5, with D tentatively TRBD1 (6 bases). The CDR3 consists of 14 residues. The germline CDR1 and CDR2 sequences are MDHEN and SYDVKM. V was clipped by 2 bases and J by 6 bases, with 11 bases between them.

In its sample, this clone was seen a few times. The chain couples TRBV28 to TRBJ2-7, with TRBD1 identical over 9 bases. Germline trimming cut 3 bases from V and 5 bases from J; bases unmatched to any gene: 11. This CDR3 has 16 amino acids. Per germline, CDR1 MDHEN and CDR2 SYDVKM. CDR3 sequence reads: CASSFYVEGQGNEQYF. The CDR3, as DNA: TGTGCCAGCAGTTTCTATGTGGAGGGACAGGGAAACGAGCAGTACTTC.